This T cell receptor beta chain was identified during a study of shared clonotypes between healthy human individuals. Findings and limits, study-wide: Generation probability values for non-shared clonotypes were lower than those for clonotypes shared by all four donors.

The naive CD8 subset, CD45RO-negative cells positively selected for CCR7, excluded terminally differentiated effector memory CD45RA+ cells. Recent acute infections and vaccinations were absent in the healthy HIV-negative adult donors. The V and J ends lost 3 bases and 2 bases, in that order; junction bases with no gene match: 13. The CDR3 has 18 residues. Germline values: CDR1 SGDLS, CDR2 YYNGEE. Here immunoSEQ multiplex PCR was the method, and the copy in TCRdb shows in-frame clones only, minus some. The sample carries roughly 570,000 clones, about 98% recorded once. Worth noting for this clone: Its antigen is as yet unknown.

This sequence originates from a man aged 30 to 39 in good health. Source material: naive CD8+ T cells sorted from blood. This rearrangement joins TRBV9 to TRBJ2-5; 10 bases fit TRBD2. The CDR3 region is CASSEGTASGRRQETQYF. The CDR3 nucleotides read TGTGCCAGCAGCGAAGGGACAGCTAGCGGGAGACGGCAAGAGACCCAGTACTTC.